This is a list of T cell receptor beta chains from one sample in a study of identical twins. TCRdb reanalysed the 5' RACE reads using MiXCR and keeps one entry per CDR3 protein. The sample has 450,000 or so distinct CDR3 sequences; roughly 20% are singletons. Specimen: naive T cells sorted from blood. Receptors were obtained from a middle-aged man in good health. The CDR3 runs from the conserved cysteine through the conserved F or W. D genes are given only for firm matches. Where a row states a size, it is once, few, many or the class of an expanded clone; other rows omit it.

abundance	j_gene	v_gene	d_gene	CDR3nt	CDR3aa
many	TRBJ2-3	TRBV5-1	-	TGCGCCAGCAGCTTGGGCAACACAGATACGCAGTATTTT	CASSLGNTDTQYF
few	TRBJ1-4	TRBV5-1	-	TGCGCCAGCAGCATGATACCTGCAACTAATGAAAAACTGTTTTTT	CASSMIPATNEKLFF
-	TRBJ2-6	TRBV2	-	TGTGCCAGCAAAACGACCCGCTCTGGGGCCAACGTCCTGACTTTC	CASKTTRSGANVLTF
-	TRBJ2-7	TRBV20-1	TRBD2	TGCAGTGCTAGAGATCCCGGGACTAGCGGGAGACGCGAGCAGTACTTC	CSARDPGTSGRREQYF
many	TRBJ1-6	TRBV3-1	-	TGTGCCAGCAGCCAAGGGCGGACAGATTCACCCCTCCACTTT	CASSQGRTDSPLHF
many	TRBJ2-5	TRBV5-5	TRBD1	TGTGCCAGCAGCTTGGGGTTTCTTGGGAACAGGGGGCGGCAGACCCAGTACTTC	CASSLGFLGNRGRQTQYF
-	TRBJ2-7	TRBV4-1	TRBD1	TGCGCCAGCAGCCAAGGTCGGGCAGGGGGCTACGAGCAGTACTTC	CASSQGRAGGYEQYF
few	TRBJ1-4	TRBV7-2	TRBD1	TGTGCCAGCAGCCCAGGGGGTAATGAAAAACTGTTTTTT	CASSPGGNEKLFF
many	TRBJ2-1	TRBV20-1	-	TGCAGTGCCAGACAGGCATCCTACAATGAGCAGTTCTTC	CSARQASYNEQFF
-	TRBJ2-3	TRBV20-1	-	TGCAGTGCTATTCCTGAGGGGGAAGATACGCAGTATTTT	CSAIPEGEDTQYF
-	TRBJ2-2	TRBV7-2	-	TGTGCCAGCACCCCCGTCGGGGGGGAGCTGTTTTTT	CASTPVGGELFF
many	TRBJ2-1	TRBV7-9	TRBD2	TGTGCCAGCAGCTTGAAAGCGGGGGGGCCCAGTGAGCAGTTCTTC	CASSLKAGGPSEQFF
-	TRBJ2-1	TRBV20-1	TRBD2	TGCAGTGCTAGAGCAGGATCAGCGGGACTCTACAGTGAGCAGTTCTTC	CSARAGSAGLYSEQFF
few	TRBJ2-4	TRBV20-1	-	TGCAGTGCTAGAGTACCTGGGTTAGCCAAAAACATTCAGTACTTC	CSARVPGLAKNIQYF
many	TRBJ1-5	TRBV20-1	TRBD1	TGCAGTGCTATATCCCGGGACAGGGGGATGAGGGGCAATCAGCCCCAGCATTTT	CSAISRDRGMRGNQPQHF
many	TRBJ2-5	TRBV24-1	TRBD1	TGTGCCACCAGTGGTTCCGGGACAGGGAGAAAGGAGACCCAGTACTTC	CATSGSGTGRKETQYF
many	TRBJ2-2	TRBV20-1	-	TGCAGTGCTAGAGATACGGCGAGCGGGGAGCTGTTTTTT	CSARDTASGELFF
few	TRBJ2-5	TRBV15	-	TGTGCCACCAGAAACCGGGACTACCAAGAGACCCAGTACTTC	CATRNRDYQETQYF
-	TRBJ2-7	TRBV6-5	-	TGTGCCAGCAGTTACTCAGCAGATCCGGGACCGCAAAGCAACGAGCAGTACTTC	CASSYSADPGPQSNEQYF
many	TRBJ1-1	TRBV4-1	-	TGCGCCAGTAGACTGAACACTGAAGCTTTCTTT	CASRLNTEAFF
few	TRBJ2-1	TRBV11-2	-	TGTGCCAGCAGCTCATATGGGACGGGCGTGGACAATGAGCAGTTCTTC	CASSSYGTGVDNEQFF
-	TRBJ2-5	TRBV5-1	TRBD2	TGCGCCAGCAGCGTTGGGACTAGCGAACAGACCCAGTACTTC	CASSVGTSEQTQYF
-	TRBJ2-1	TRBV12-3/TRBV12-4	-	TGTGCCAGCAGACCGGACCGCAATGAGCAGTTCTTC	CASRPDRNEQFF
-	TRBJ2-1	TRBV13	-	TGTGCCAGCAGCCAGGGACGGATCTTACAGAATGAGCAGTTCTTC	CASSQGRILQNEQFF
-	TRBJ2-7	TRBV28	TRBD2	TGTGCCAGCAGTAGGGGACTAGCGGGAGTTCGGGACGAGCAGTACTTC	CASSRGLAGVRDEQYF
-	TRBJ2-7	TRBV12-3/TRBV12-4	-	TGTGCCAGCAGTTACGGTGGCAGGGGCTACGAGCAGTACTTC	CASSYGGRGYEQYF
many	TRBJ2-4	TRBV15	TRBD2	TGTGCCACCAGCTCTTTGCGGGGGATGAACATTCAGTACTTC	CATSSLRGMNIQYF
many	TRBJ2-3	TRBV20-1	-	TGCAGTGCTAGAGACAGGCGCCGAACAGATACGCAGTATTTT	CSARDRRRTDTQYF
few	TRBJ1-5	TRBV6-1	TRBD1	TGTGCCAGCAGAGGGGACGGGACAGGGTATAATCAGCCCCAGCATTTT	CASRGDGTGYNQPQHF
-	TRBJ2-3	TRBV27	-	TGTGCCAGCAGTTCCGCGGGGGCCTCGGATACGCAGTATTTT	CASSSAGASDTQYF
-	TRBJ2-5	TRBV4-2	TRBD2	TGTGCCAGCAGCCGCGGGACTAGCGGTATCCCCCAGTACTTC	CASSRGTSGIPQYF
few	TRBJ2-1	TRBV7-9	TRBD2	TGTGCCAGCAGCTCGAGGACTAGCGGGAGGGCAACAGGGCAGTTCTTC	CASSSRTSGRATGQFF
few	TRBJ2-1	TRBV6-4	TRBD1	TGTGCCAGCAGTGACTCTGGACAGGGCTACAATGAGCAGTTCTTC	CASSDSGQGYNEQFF
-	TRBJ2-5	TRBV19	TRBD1	TGTGCCAGTAGTCAACCCGGACAGGGGGAGACCCAGTACTTC	CASSQPGQGETQYF
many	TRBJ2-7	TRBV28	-	TGTGCCAGCAGTCCACCGGACCAGTACGAGCAGTACTTC	CASSPPDQYEQYF
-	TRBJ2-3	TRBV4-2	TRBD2	TGTGCCAGCAGCCAACTAGCGGGGGAAGATACGCAGTATTTT	CASSQLAGEDTQYF
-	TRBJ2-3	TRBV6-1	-	TGTGCCAGCAGCCCCCTCTCTTCCTCGGATACGCAGTATTTT	CASSPLSSSDTQYF
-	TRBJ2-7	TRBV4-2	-	TGTGCCAGCAGCCAAGGTGTTAGCGTCCACTACGAGCAGTACTTC	CASSQGVSVHYEQYF
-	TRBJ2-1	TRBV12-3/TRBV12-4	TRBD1	TGTGCCAGCAGTTTTTTTGGACAGGGCTACAATGAGCAGTTCTTC	CASSFFGQGYNEQFF